What follows are 24 T cell receptor beta chains derived from one specimen sequenced in a study of blood T cell repertoires in COVID-19. Profiled with immunoSEQ multiplex PCR; TCRdb holds only in-frame clones, not every one. Altogether about 170,000 clones are present, more than 60% being singletons, with the ten largest covering approximately 8%. The sample was peripheral blood. The receptors originated from a man aged 55 to 70 with acute or convalescent COVID-19.

The V and J genes are TRBV7-2 and TRBJ2-1; 9 nucleotides agree with TRBD1. V lost 1 base and J lost 7; bases outside the gene matches: 5. Looked up from germline, CDR1 is SGHTA and CDR2 is FQGNSA. There are 15 residues in the CDR3. The CDR3 loop is CASSLEQGARNEQFF. The CDR3 region has the DNA TGTGCCAGCAGCTTAGAACAGGGGGCGCGGAATGAGCAGTTCTTC. Supplemented by reference TRBV7-2 and TRBJ2-1, the full variable domain reads GAGVSQSPSNKVTEKGKDVELRCDPISGHTALYWYRQSLGQGLEFLIYFQGNSAPDKSGLPSDRFSAERTGGSVSTLTIQRTQQEDSAVYLCASSLEQGARNEQFFGPGTRLTVL.

The chain joins TRBV30 to TRBJ2-6, with 7 positions matching TRBD1. CDR1 and CDR2 from the germline V gene are GTSNPN and SVGIG (reference sequence). This CDR3 is built from 15 residues. The junction had 1 base not matched to a gene; V was cut back by 0 bases and J by 2 bases. Written as DNA, the CDR3 is TGTGCCTGGAGTGTAACAGGGGCTGGGGCCAACGTCCTGACTTTC. It translates to CAWSVTGAGANVLTF.

This rearrangement joins TRBV18 to TRBJ2-5, with TRBD2 as a possible D gene (6 bases). Trimming removed 1 base from V and 5 bases from J, with 17 bases in between. Looked up from germline, CDR1 is KGHSH and CDR2 is LQKENI. The CDR3 is 16 amino acids. The CDR3 DNA follows: TGTGCCAGCTCACCACGACCTCCACAGGAGGGGGAGACCCAGTACTTC. It specifies CASSPRPPQEGETQYF. Full variable domain (rest looked up from reference TRBV18 and TRBJ2-5): NAGVMQNPRHLVRRRGQEARLRCSPMKGHSHVYWYRQLPEEGLKFMVYLQKENIIDESGMPKERFSAEFPKEGPSILRIQQVVRGDSAAYFCASSPRPPQEGETQYFGPGTRLLVL.

This clone showed up just once. The chain combines TRBV5-4 with TRBJ2-6, with a weak D call TRBD1 (6 bases). V lost 0 bases and J lost 2, with 12 bases in between. The CDR3 runs to 17 residues. The V gene's germline CDR1 is SGHNT and CDR2 YYREEE (reference sequence). The CDR3 protein is CASSLESRGAGANVLTF. In nucleotides, the CDR3 is TGTGCCAGCAGCTTGGAGTCCAGGGGAGCTGGGGCCAACGTCCTGACTTTC.

In this sample, this clone turned up a few times. The chain employs TRBV6-5 and TRBJ2-7; 7 bases agree with TRBD1. The CDR3 length is 14 residues. V was clipped by 5 bases and J by 2 bases; unmatched bases: 6. CDR1 MNHEY and CDR2 SVGAGI come from the germline V gene. For the CDR3, the DNA is TGTGCCAGCAGTAGCTCGGACAGGACCTACGAGCAGTACTTC. It translates to CASSSSDRTYEQYF.

This chain uses TRBV6-6 with TRBJ2-5, with D possibly matching TRBD2 (6 bases). Trimming took 5 bases from V and 0 from J, leaving 13 bases between them. The CDR3 has 15 residues. Germline assignment: CDR1 MNHNY and CDR2 SVGAGI (reference sequence). CDR3 sequence reads: CASSAPGTYQETQYF. In nucleotides, the CDR3 is TGTGCCAGCAGTGCCCCCGGGACTTACCAAGAGACCCAGTACTTC.

The chain employs TRBV6-1 and TRBJ2-4; D is unresolved. The CDR3 length is 15 residues. Germline values: CDR1 MNHNS, CDR2 SASEGT. Trimming pared 0 bases from V and 2 bases from J, leaving 8 bases between. Here the CDR3 DNA reads TGTGCCAGCAGTGAAGCGCTAGGAACCAAAAACATTCAGTACTTC. Translated: CASSEALGTKNIQYF.

The V and J genes are TRBV19 and TRBJ2-3; tentative D call: TRBD2 (5 bases). Germline CDR1 and CDR2: LNHDA and SQIVND (reference sequence). The CDR3 is made up of 15 amino acids. V was clipped by 5 bases and J by 5 bases, with 17 bases between them. The CDR3 nucleotides read TGTGCCAGTAGTCGCCGGGCGCTAGAGGGAGATACGCAGTATTTT. Encoded protein: CASSRRALEGDTQYF.

The gene calls are TRBV12-3 or TRBV12-4 and TRBJ1-1; D gene ambiguous. V lost 2 bases to trimming and J lost 0 bases, with 4 bases between them. The CDR3 spans 13 residues. The DNA for the CDR3 is TGTGCCAGCAGTTTAACAGTGAACACTGAAGCTTTCTTT. Protein product: CASSLTVNTEAFF.

The V and J genes are TRBV29-1 and TRBJ1-2; 8 positions agree with TRBD1. The J segment lost 8 bases and the V segment lost 5 bases, leaving 10 bases of the junction unmatched. The CDR3 sequence is 13 residues long. The germline gives CDR1 SQVTM, CDR2 ANQGSEA. CDR3 loop: CSVRYQGAEGYTF. CDR3 in DNA: TGCAGCGTTCGATATCAGGGGGCAGAAGGCTACACCTTC.

The chain couples TRBV3-1 (or the pseudogene TRBV3-2) to TRBJ2-7, with D possibly matching TRBD2 (6 bases). Germline lookup yields CDR1 LGHDT and CDR2 YNNKEL (reference sequence). Trimming took off 4 bases at V and 2 bases at J, with 12 bases between the two ends. CDR3 length equals 14 residues. The CDR3 here is CASSPGTATYEQYF. CDR3 nucleotides: TGTGCCAGCAGCCCCGGGACTGCAACCTACGAGCAGTACTTC.

This chain connects TRBV9 to TRBJ1-2; D is unclear. The CDR3 loop spans 14 amino acids. CDR1 and CDR2 (germline): SGDLS, YYNGEE. The V and J ends lost 4 bases and 2 bases respectively, with 12 bases between them. The CDR3: CASSPGEGNYGYTF. For the CDR3, the DNA is TGTGCCAGCAGCCCCGGGGAGGGAAACTATGGCTACACCTTC.

The chain uses TRBV18 and TRBJ2-2; 9 bases match TRBD1. CDR3 size: 14 residues. V dropped 3 bases and J dropped 7; count of bases not matched to a gene: 3. The V gene's germline CDR1 is KGHSH and CDR2 LQKENI. The CDR3 is CASSPRTGDGELFF. As DNA, the CDR3 is TGTGCCAGCTCACCGCGGACAGGGGACGGGGAGCTGTTTTTT.

The J gene is TRBJ1-1, the V gene TRBV19; no reliable D call. The V gene's germline CDR1 is LNHDA and CDR2 SQIVND (reference sequence). The CDR3 is made up of 14 amino acids. The V gene lost 5 bases and the J gene lost 4 bases, with 14 bases spanning the gap. In nucleotides, the CDR3 is TGTGCCAGTAGTCCGTCTTTGGGCGCCACTGAAGCTTTCTTT. Its protein product is CASSPSLGATEAFF.

In its sample, this clone was seen a few times. This chain links TRBV7-3 with TRBJ2-1; 7 nucleotides align to TRBD2. V shed 0 bases and J 5 bases; nucleotides not matched to a gene: 1. Per germline, CDR1 SGHTA and CDR2 FQGTGA. This CDR3 is built from 14 residues. The CDR3 reads CASSLTGGDNEQFF. CDR3 bases: TGTGCCAGCAGCTTAACTGGGGGGGACAATGAGCAGTTCTTC.

This chain links TRBV25-1 with TRBJ2-7; D is unclear. Germline V lookup: CDR1 MGHDK, CDR2 SYGVNS. Between the trimmed V and J ends, which lost 3 bases and 0 bases, there was a span of 6 bases. The CDR3 consists of 13 residues. The CDR3, as DNA: TGTGCCAGCAGTGAGCTGAGCTCCTACGAGCAGTACTTC. It translates to CASSELSSYEQYF.

J is TRBJ1-2 and V is TRBV5-6; 8 nucleotides line up with TRBD1. The J segment lost 4 bases and the V segment lost 4 bases, leaving 3 bases of the junction unmatched. The CDR3 is 13 residues long. Germline CDR1 SGHDT, CDR2 YYEEEE. CDR3 protein: CASSIDRGYGYTF. CDR3 bases: TGTGCCAGCAGCATCGACAGGGGCTATGGCTACACCTTC.

The chain links TRBV2 to TRBJ1-2; TRBD1 matches at 8 bases. The V segment lost 6 bases and the J segment 5 bases; nucleotides outside the gene matches: 2. Germline V gene data show CDR1 as SNHLY and CDR2 as FYNNEI. This CDR3 is built from 12 residues. The CDR3 reads CASSGQGYGYTF. In DNA form, the CDR3 reads TGTGCCAGCAGCGGACAGGGTTATGGCTACACCTTC.

The chain has TRBV28 and TRBJ2-1; 11 positions match TRBD1. CDR3 length: 15 amino acids. Germline V gene lookup returns CDR1 MDHEN and CDR2 SYDVKM. The V and J ends lost 8 bases and 7 bases, in that order; junction bases with no gene match: 10. The CDR3 spells CASRNRDRGTNEQFF. The CDR3 DNA is TGTGCCAGCCGCAACCGGGACAGGGGGACTAATGAGCAGTTCTTC.

This clone was seen a few times. The chain combines TRBV9 with TRBJ1-3, with TRBD1 matching 10 bases. After removal of 3 bases from V and 2 bases from J, the junction contained 5 bases not matched to a gene. Germline CDR1 and CDR2: SGDLS and YYNGEE. The length of the CDR3 is 16 residues. The CDR3 DNA reads TGTGCCAGCAGCGGACAGGGGGCGCAGGCTGGAAACACCATATATTTT. Its translation is CASSGQGAQAGNTIYF.

The chain uses TRBV7-2 and TRBJ1-6; D is uncertain. CDR3 length: 14 residues. V was trimmed by 4 bases and J by 5 bases, leaving 9 bases between them. Per the germline V gene, CDR1 is SGHTA and CDR2 is FQGNSA. The CDR3, as DNA: TGTGCCAGCAGCTCCGGGATTCATAATTCACCCCTCCACTTT. This encodes CASSSGIHNSPLHF.

The chain employs TRBV15 and TRBJ2-5; D not resolved. CDR3 length: 13 residues. Trimming took off 1 base at V and 3 bases at J, with 6 bases between the two ends. Per the germline V gene, CDR1 is LNHNV and CDR2 is YYDKDF (reference sequence). This chain's CDR3 is CATSRAREETQYF. The CDR3 nucleotides read TGTGCCACCAGCAGAGCTCGGGAAGAGACCCAGTACTTC.

The CDR3 DNA is TGTGCCAGCAGCTTGGTGACAGGGTCGTTTCAAGGGGGTGAAAAACTGTTTTTT. The encoded protein is CASSLVTGSFQGGEKLFF. The chain uses TRBV5-6 and TRBJ1-4; 7 bases are shared with TRBD1. In germline, CDR1 is SGHDT, CDR2 YYEEEE. V gave up 0 bases and J gave up 7 bases; unmatched junction bases: 15. This CDR3 is 18 amino acids long. The whole variable domain, remainder taken from reference TRBV5-6 and TRBJ1-4, is DAGVTQSPTHLIKTRGQQVTLRCSPKSGHDTVSWYQQALGQGPQFIFQYYEEEERQRGNFPDRFSGHQFPNYSSELNVNALLLGDSALYLCASSLVTGSFQGGEKLFFGSGTQLSVL.

This clone occurred once. The J gene is TRBJ1-5, the V gene TRBV7-2, with 7 bases that match TRBD1. Unmatched junction bases numbered 4, after V lost 5 bases and J lost 6 bases. The length of the CDR3 is 13 residues. Germline V CDR1 and CDR2: SGHTA, FQGNSA. CDR3 DNA: TGTGCCAGCAGCAAAGAGGGGGCTCAGCCCCAGCATTTT. Its translation: CASSKEGAQPQHF.